Here is one TCR beta chain with its context. This sample was included in a study of response to subunit inactivated influenza vaccine. TCRdb passed the RT-PCR reads through MiXCR, listing each CDR3 protein once. The profile covers about 610,000 distinct CDR3 sequences, with 11% to 15% appearing a single time and approximately 12% taken by the ten largest. This CDR3 region has 15 residues. The J segment lost 3 bases and the V segment lost 3 bases, leaving 2 bases of the junction unmatched. The germline gives CDR1 MNHEY, CDR2 SMNVEV (reference sequence). The rearrangement links TRBV27 to TRBJ2-7; TRBD2 agrees at 13 bases. This TCR came from a man over 45 who received an inactivated influenza vaccine. The input for sequencing was PBMCs from blood, taken 11 to 12 days after vaccination. CDR3 in DNA: TGTGCCAGCAGTTTGACTAGCGGGAGGATCTACGAGCAGTACTTC. Amino acids: CASSLTSGRIYEQYF.